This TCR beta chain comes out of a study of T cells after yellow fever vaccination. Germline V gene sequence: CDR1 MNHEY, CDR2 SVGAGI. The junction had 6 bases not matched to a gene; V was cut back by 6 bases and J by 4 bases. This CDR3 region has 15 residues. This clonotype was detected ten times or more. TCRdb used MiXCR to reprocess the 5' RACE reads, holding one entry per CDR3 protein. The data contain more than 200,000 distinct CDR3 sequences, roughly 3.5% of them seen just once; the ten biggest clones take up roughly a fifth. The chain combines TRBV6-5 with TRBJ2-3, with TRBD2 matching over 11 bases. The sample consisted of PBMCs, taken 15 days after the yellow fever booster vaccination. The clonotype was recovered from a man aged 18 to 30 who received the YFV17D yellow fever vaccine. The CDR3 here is CASSQLAGDPDTQYF. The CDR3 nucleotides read TGTGCCAGCAGCCAACTAGCGGGGGACCCAGATACGCAGTATTTT.